A selection of T cell receptor beta chains follows, all from one sample in a study of cytomegalovirus exposure and HLA in healthy donors. Libraries were prepared by immunoSEQ multiplex PCR; TCRdb keeps only in-frame clonotypes and omits some of them. The sample has 150,000 or so clones, almost 85% seen once; the top ten hold roughly 3.2%. Sample: PBMCs. Receptors originate from a man in his late teens or twenties in good health and CMV-seropositive. Each CDR3 is given with its conserved first and last residue. D genes are given only for firm matches. Expanded clones get a size class; other rows say once, few or many, or leave the size out.

d_gene,j_gene,abundance,v_gene,CDR3nt,CDR3aa
.,TRBJ1-1,.,TRBV29-1,TGCAGCGTTGGCCAACAGAACACTGAAGCTTTCTTT,CSVGQQNTEAFF
.,TRBJ2-6,.,TRBV6-5,TGTGCCAGCAGTTCCTACAGGGTTTCCGGGGCCAACGTCCTGACTTTC,CASSSYRVSGANVLTF
TRBD1,TRBJ2-7,.,TRBV27,TGTGCCAGCAGTTTAGCCGGGACAGGGTACTACGAGCAGTACTTC,CASSLAGTGYYEQYF
.,TRBJ1-4,few,TRBV7-8,TGTGCCAGCAGCTTAGCCCCCAGATCTAATGAAAAACTGTTTTTT,CASSLAPRSNEKLFF
.,TRBJ1-1,.,TRBV28,TGTGCCAGCAAGCCGGGACACTCGAACACTGAAGCTTTCTTT,CASKPGHSNTEAFF
TRBD2,TRBJ2-5,.,TRBV5-1,TGCGCCAGCAGCCGCCCCGGACTAGCGGGAGCATCCGGGGAGACCCAGTACTTC,CASSRPGLAGASGETQYF
.,TRBJ2-2,.,TRBV11-2,TGTGCCAGCACCGTGGTTGCAGGGCTACCCACCGGGGAGCTGTTTTTT,CASTVVAGLPTGELFF
.,TRBJ1-4,.,TRBV7-8,TGTGCCAGCAGCTCGCCTCTTAGGGGATCCTTTGCAACTAATGAAAAACTGTTTTTT,CASSSPLRGSFATNEKLFF
.,TRBJ2-1,.,TRBV14,TGTGCCAGCAGCCAAGAGCCAGTCTACAATGAGCAGTTCTTC,CASSQEPVYNEQFF
TRBD1,TRBJ2-7,.,TRBV5-6,TGTGCCAGCAGTACGGACAGGGCCTACGAGCAGTACTTC,CASSTDRAYEQYF
.,TRBJ2-2,.,TRBV7-7,TGTGCGTCATCCTCGGGAGACCATACCGGGGAGCTGTTTTTT,CASSSGDHTGELFF
.,TRBJ2-5,.,TRBV10-1,TGCGCCAGCAGTGAGTCGTCCGGGGTACTCCAAGAGACCCAGTACTTC,CASSESSGVLQETQYF
TRBD1,TRBJ1-4,once,TRBV28,TGTGCCAGCAGTCTATACTCCGGACAGGGGCCTTTAGAAAAACTGTTTTTT,CASSLYSGQGPLEKLFF
.,TRBJ2-7,.,TRBV19,TGTGCCAGTAGTACTGGAGGGCCCTACGAGCAGTACTTC,CASSTGGPYEQYF
.,TRBJ2-1,.,TRBV7-9,TGTGCCAGTCACCCCCAGGCCCACAATGAGCAGTTCTTC,CASHPQAHNEQFF
TRBD1,TRBJ2-7,.,TRBV10-3,TGTGCCATCAGGGAGACAGGGCCCTACGAGCAGTACTTC,CAIRETGPYEQYF
.,TRBJ1-3,.,TRBV7-8,TGTGCCAGCAGCTTAATAGTAGGGAGCTCTGGAAACACCATATATTTT,CASSLIVGSSGNTIYF
.,TRBJ1-2,once,TRBV4-1,TGCGCCAGCAGCCCGGGGGGGGCAGAACCCTGGGCCTATGGCTACACCTTC,CASSPGGAEPWAYGYTF
.,TRBJ2-3,.,TRBV2,TGTGCCAGCAGTGAGGGGGTTGGTGCGGGGATAGATACGCAGTATTTT,CASSEGVGAGIDTQYF
TRBD2,TRBJ2-7,.,TRBV9,TGTGCCAGCAGCCCTTTTTCGACTAGCGGACCCTACGAGCAGTACTTC,CASSPFSTSGPYEQYF
.,TRBJ2-1,.,TRBV7-9,TGTGCCAGCAGCCTGACGGGCCAGGGGAATGAGCAGTTCTTC,CASSLTGQGNEQFF
TRBD1,TRBJ2-1,.,TRBV2,TGTGCCAGCACACAGGGGGTTTGGACCAATGAGCAGTTCTTC,CASTQGVWTNEQFF
.,TRBJ2-1,once,TRBV5-6,TGTGCCAGCAGCTTGGGTCTCTACAATGAGCAGTTCTTC,CASSLGLYNEQFF
TRBD2,TRBJ2-2,once,TRBV30,TGTGCCTGGAGGGGGACTAGCGGGAGCAGAAACACCGGGGAGCTGTTTTTT,CAWRGTSGSRNTGELFF
TRBD2,TRBJ2-3,once,TRBV5-1,TGCGCCAGCAGCTTGGTAGTGGGAGGGACAGATACGCAGTATTTT,CASSLVVGGTDTQYF
.,TRBJ2-1,.,TRBV6-5,TGTGCCAGCAGCACAGGGCTGGAGCAGTTCTTC,CASSTGLEQFF
.,TRBJ2-1,few,TRBV27,TGTGCCAGCATCGGCCAGCGGAGCAATGAGCAGTTCTTC,CASIGQRSNEQFF
.,TRBJ2-1,.,TRBV10-1,TGCGCCAGCAGCCCAGGGAATTATATTAACAATGAGCAGTTCTTC,CASSPGNYINNEQFF
TRBD1,TRBJ1-1,.,TRBV4-1,TGCGCCAGCAGCCTGGTAACAGGGGGCATGAACACTGAAGCTTTCTTT,CASSLVTGGMNTEAFF
TRBD1,TRBJ1-2,.,TRBV5-6,TGTGCCAGCAGCTCTTATGGGACAGTCGGCTACACCTTC,CASSSYGTVGYTF
TRBD2,TRBJ2-7,.,TRBV9,TGTGCCAGCAGCGCGGACCCCGGGACTAGCGGGGACTCCTACGAGCAGTACTTC,CASSADPGTSGDSYEQYF
.,TRBJ1-1,.,TRBV19,TGTGCCAGTAGTCCAGGGAACGAGGCCACTGAAGCTTTCTTT,CASSPGNEATEAFF
.,TRBJ2-7,.,TRBV28,TGTGCCAGCACCAATAATGGGGGGTTCTCCGAGCAGTACTTC,CASTNNGGFSEQYF
.,TRBJ1-2,few,TRBV7-6,TGTGCCAGCAGCTTGGGGGGATGGGACTATGGCTACACCTTC,CASSLGGWDYGYTF
.,TRBJ1-1,few,TRBV4-1,TGCGCCAGCAGCCAAGCGGGGGTAAACACTGAAGCTTTCTTT,CASSQAGVNTEAFF
TRBD1,TRBJ1-3,.,TRBV27,TGTGCCAGCAGTTTAAGGGGGCTATCTGGAAACACCATATATTTT,CASSLRGLSGNTIYF
.,TRBJ1-1,.,TRBV5-6,TGTGCCAGCAGCTTGGACAGGGTGGGCACTGAAGCTTTCTTT,CASSLDRVGTEAFF
TRBD1,TRBJ1-5,.,TRBV27,TGTGCCAGCAGTTTATCGGGACAGGGCAACAATCAGCCCCAGCATTTT,CASSLSGQGNNQPQHF
TRBD2,TRBJ2-2,.,TRBV6-4,TGTGCCAGCAGTCGCGGGAGGGCGTCCACCGGGGAGCTGTTTTTT,CASSRGRASTGELFF